The 19 T cell receptor beta chains below come from one sample, sequenced in a study of T cells in Graves' hyperthyroidism and ophthalmopathy. RNA transcripts gave rise to amplified TCR beta CDR3 regions. Initially, a first-round RT-PCR of the TCR CDR3 employed the HTBI primer set. One entry per CDR3 protein results from TCRdb running MiXCR on the multiplex PCR reads. This sample has about 580,000 distinct CDR3 sequences; 35% to 55% occur once, and the top ten carry around 7.7%. Sequencing was performed on peripheral blood or thyroid tissue (not recorded which). The receptors derive from a woman younger than 30 with Graves' hyperthyroidism.

This rearrangement joins TRBV7-9 to TRBJ1-6, with 7 bases fitting TRBD1. The length of the CDR3 is 16 residues. J gave up 9 bases and V 2 bases, and 10 bases lay outside the gene matches. Per the germline V gene, CDR1 is SEHNR and CDR2 is FQNEAQ (reference sequence). The CDR3 protein is CASSLLTGSRSSPLHF. In DNA form, the CDR3 reads TGTGCCAGCAGCTTACTGACAGGGTCGAGGAGTTCACCCCTCCACTTT. Variable domain in full (rest from reference TRBV7-9 and TRBJ1-6): DTGVSQNPRHKITKRGQNVTFRCDPISEHNRLYWYRQTLGQGPEFLTYFQNEAQLEKSRLLSDRFSAERPKGSFSTLEIQRTEQGDSAMYLCASSLLTGSRSSPLHFGNGTRLTVT.

The V and J genes are TRBV20-1 and TRBJ2-3; 10 nucleotides match TRBD2. V was pared by 4 bases and J by 1 base, with 5 bases of the junction left unmatched. This CDR3 is 15 amino acids long. The germline V gene encodes CDR1 DFQATT and CDR2 SNEGSKA (reference sequence). The chain's CDR3 is CSATWGTSGTDTQYF. DNA of the CDR3: TGCAGTGCTACCTGGGGGACTAGCGGCACAGATACGCAGTATTTT.

Comment on this clonotype: The CDR3 does not end in the conserved phenylalanine or tryptophan, so this is likely a read error. The DNA is left out, because the CDR3 cannot be placed on it with certainty; the CDR3 is given as TCRdb lists it. The rearrangement links TRBV7-2 to TRBJ2-2; the table calls TRBD1, which could not be checked here. The CDR3 is 9 amino acids in total, end residues counted. From germline, CDR1 is SGHTA and CDR2 FQGNSA. The CDR3 sequence is CASSLTGDR.

This clonotype was seen at least ten times. The chain has TRBV11-2 and TRBJ1-2; no clear D gene. The CDR3 is 14 residues long. Germline values: CDR1 SGHAT, CDR2 FQNNGV. The V gene lost 7 bases and the J gene lost 8 bases, with 20 bases spanning the gap. For the CDR3, the DNA is TGTGCCAGCAACGAGAGGCAGCGAAATTTCGGCTACACCTTC. It encodes CASNERQRNFGYTF.

The chain is built from TRBV5-4 and TRBJ2-2; 12 bases are a match to TRBD2. V lost 2 bases, J lost 6 bases, and 2 bases stayed unmatched. This CDR3 spans 15 amino acids. Germline V lookup: CDR1 SGHNT, CDR2 YYREEE (reference sequence). The CDR3 reads CASSFLAGGPGELFF. The CDR3 DNA sequence: TGTGCCAGCAGCTTTCTAGCGGGAGGGCCCGGGGAGCTGTTTTTT.

This clonotype was recorded at least ten times. The chain recombines TRBV7-9 with TRBJ2-7, with a weak D call TRBD1 (5 bases). There are 15 residues in the CDR3. The germline CDR1 and CDR2 sequences are SEHNR and FQNEAQ (reference sequence). V shed 1 base and J shed 5 bases, with 15 bases lying between them. Written as DNA, the CDR3 is TGTGCCAGCAGCTTAGTTGTTCTCAGGGTGGACGAGCAGTACTTC. Translated, it gives CASSLVVLRVDEQYF.

Regarding this clonotype: Likely a read error: the CDR3 ends without its conserved phenylalanine or tryptophan. No DNA is shown, since the ends of the CDR3 on it are uncertain; the CDR3 is the one TCRdb lists. The chain uses TRBV20-1 and TRBJ1-2. The CDR3 length equals 10 residues, ends included. Germline V CDR1 and CDR2: DFQATT, SNEGSKA (reference sequence). CDR3 sequence: CSASLPRATY.

This chain connects TRBV20-1 to TRBJ2-2; a weak D match, TRBD1 (5 bases). The CDR3 extends over 14 amino acids. V dropped 6 bases and J dropped 3 bases, with 14 bases sitting between them. Germline CDR1 reads DFQATT; CDR2 reads SNEGSKA (reference sequence). CDR3 nucleotide sequence: TGCAGTGCCTTGAAGGGGCTCGACACCGGGGAGCTGTTTTTT. Its translation: CSALKGLDTGELFF.

The chain recombines TRBV7-9 with TRBJ1-5; 8 nucleotides agree with TRBD1. CDR3 length equals 14 residues. Germline trimming cut 4 bases from V and 6 bases from J; bases unmatched to any gene: 5. Per the germline V gene, CDR1 is SEHNR and CDR2 is FQNEAQ (reference sequence). CDR3 residues: CASSWPGGSQPQHF. CDR3 bases: TGTGCCAGCAGCTGGCCAGGGGGCAGTCAGCCCCAGCATTTT.

This rearrangement joins TRBV29-1 to TRBJ2-7; 9 bases map to TRBD2. Germline CDR1 reads SQVTM; CDR2 reads ANQGSEA. The J segment lost 6 bases and the V segment lost 8 bases, leaving 5 bases of the junction unmatched. CDR3 length equals 11 residues. Here the CDR3 DNA reads TGCAGCTCGGGACTAGCTGGCGAGCAGTACTTC. It translates to CSSGLAGEQYF.

This clonotype has ten or more counts. The J gene is TRBJ1-1, the V gene TRBV10-2; D not resolved. Germline V gene sequence: CDR1 WSHSY, CDR2 SAAADI. The CDR3 consists of 13 residues. The ends were cut back, 7 bases at V and 5 bases at J, with 14 bases in the middle. CDR3 loop: CASMPLRKTEAFF. The DNA of the CDR3 is TGCGCCAGCATGCCCTTGAGGAAGACTGAAGCTTTCTTT.

J is TRBJ2-7 and V is TRBV24-1; 14 bases line up with TRBD2. The germline V gene has CDR1 KGHDR and CDR2 SFDVKD. The CDR3 has 15 residues. Unmatched junction bases numbered 6, after V lost 6 bases and J lost 6 bases. CDR3 sequence: CATSSWTSGRSEQYF. DNA of the CDR3: TGTGCCACCAGTTCTTGGACTAGCGGGAGGAGCGAGCAGTACTTC.

This clonotype was observed many times. The rearrangement joins TRBV2 to TRBJ2-5, with D unresolved. Looked up from germline, CDR1 is SNHLY and CDR2 is FYNNEI. V dropped 3 bases and J dropped 4 bases, with 6 bases sitting between them. This CDR3 contains 12 residues. CDR3 nucleotides: TGTGCCAGCAGTGACCCCAGAGAGACCCAGTACTTC. It encodes CASSDPRETQYF.

The chain carries TRBV9 and TRBJ1-3; D may be TRBD1 (5 bases). Trimming shortened V by 0 bases and J by 6 bases, and 19 bases separated the two germline ends. This CDR3 is built from 17 residues. The V gene's germline CDR1 is SGDLS and CDR2 YYNGEE. The CDR3 DNA reads TGTGCCAGCAGCGTAGGTCCAGGGCGCGGAGGTGAAAACACCATATATTTT. This encodes CASSVGPGRGGENTIYF.

The chain is built from TRBV20-1 and TRBJ1-3, with no clear D. Germline CDR1 and CDR2: DFQATT and SNEGSKA (reference sequence). This CDR3 comprises 10 residues. V was pared by 5 bases and J by 8 bases, with 7 bases between. The CDR3 bases are TGCAGTGCTCTCCGGGACACCATATATTTT. Protein: CSALRDTIYF.

This clonotype has ten or more counts. The V and J genes are TRBV12-5 and TRBJ2-7; no clear D. CDR3 length: 11 residues. With 2 bases removed from V and 4 bases from J, the gap between germline ends came to 3 bases. CDR1 and CDR2 (germline): LGHNT, FRNRAP. CDR3 sequence (DNA): TGTGCTAGTGGTTTGACATACGAGCAGTACTTC. Protein sequence: CASGLTYEQYF. Full variable domain (remainder filled in from reference TRBV12-5 and TRBJ2-7): DARVTQTPRHKVTEMGQEVTMRCQPILGHNTVFWYRQTMMQGLELLAYFRNRAPLDDSGMPKDRFSAEMPDATLATLKIQPSEPRDSAVYFCASGLTYEQYFGPGTRLTVT.

To note about this clonotype: This sequence may be a read error, since a much larger clone differs from it by one base. The V call is TRBV14, the J call TRBJ1-3; D is undetermined. The CDR3 is 16 residues long. Looked up from germline, CDR1 is SGHDN and CDR2 is FVKESK. For the CDR3, the DNA is TGTGCCAGCAGCCAGAAGGGCTTCGTCTCTGGAAACACCATGTATTTT. Translation gives CASSQKGFVSGNTMYF.

This clonotype was detected ten times or more. The rearrangement joins TRBV9 to TRBJ1-2, with D uncertain. This CDR3 has 13 residues. Trimming removed 4 bases from V and 7 bases from J, with 14 bases in between. Looked up from germline, CDR1 is SGDLS and CDR2 is YYNGEE. CDR3 in amino acids: CASSPYALGGYTF. As DNA, the CDR3 is TGTGCCAGCAGCCCTTATGCCCTCGGTGGCTACACCTTC.

For this clonotype: The CDR3 does not end in the conserved phenylalanine or tryptophan, so this is likely a read error. It is unclear where the CDR3 begins or ends on the DNA, so no DNA is shown, and the CDR3 is as TCRdb lists it. V gene TRBV7-2 combines with J gene TRBJ1-1; the DNA was not used to check the table's D call, TRBD1. The CDR3 is made up of 11 amino acids, end residues included. Germline CDR1 and CDR2: SGHTA and FQGNSA. CDR3 residues: CASSLPDRANY.